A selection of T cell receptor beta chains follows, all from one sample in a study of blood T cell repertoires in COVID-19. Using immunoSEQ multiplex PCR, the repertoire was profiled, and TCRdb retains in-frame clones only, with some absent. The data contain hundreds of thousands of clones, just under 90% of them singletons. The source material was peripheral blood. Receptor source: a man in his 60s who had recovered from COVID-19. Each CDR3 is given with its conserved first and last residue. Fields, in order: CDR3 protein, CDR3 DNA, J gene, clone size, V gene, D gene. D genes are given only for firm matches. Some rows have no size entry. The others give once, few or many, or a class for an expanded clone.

CASSPLPGQGVVVTNEKLFF TGTGCCAGCTCACCCCTTCCCGGACAGGGGGTCGTAGTGACTAATGAAAAACTGTTTTTT TRBJ1-4 . TRBV18 TRBD1
CSVAGTDNQPQHF TGCAGCGTTGCAGGGACAGATAATCAGCCCCAGCATTTT TRBJ1-5 . TRBV29-1 TRBD1
CASSGWGRGGDEQFF TGTGCCAGCAGTGGCTGGGGTAGGGGCGGCGATGAGCAGTTCTTC TRBJ2-1 . TRBV2 .
CASRVLADTGELFF TGTGCCAGCAGGGTACTAGCGGACACCGGGGAGCTGTTTTTT TRBJ2-2 . TRBV6-8 TRBD2
CASSVDGPGNTIYF TGTGCCAGCAGCGTAGATGGCCCCGGAAACACCATATATTTT TRBJ1-3 . TRBV9 .
CASSYTGKTGELFF TGTGCCAGCAGTTACACAGGGAAGACCGGGGAGCTGTTTTTT TRBJ2-2 . TRBV6-5 .
CASSRQGGFGELFF TGTGCCAGCAGTCGGCAGGGGGGTTTCGGGGAGCTGTTTTTT TRBJ2-2 . TRBV27 .
CASSQWTGRSFF TGCGCCAGCAGCCAGTGGACAGGGCGGTCTTTCTTT TRBJ1-1 . TRBV5-1 TRBD1
CASSRGAAGMNTGELFF TGTGCCAGCAGCCGTGGGGCGGCAGGGATGAACACCGGGGAGCTGTTTTTT TRBJ2-2 . TRBV14 .
CASSLAGVSYEQYF TGTGCCAGCAGTTTGGCGGGAGTCTCCTACGAGCAGTACTTC TRBJ2-7 . TRBV28 TRBD2
CASSPSLTGDRTKNIQYF TGTGCCAGCAGCCCGAGCCTAACAGGGGATAGAACCAAAAACATTCAGTACTTC TRBJ2-4 . TRBV5-8 TRBD1
CAWSGLAGNQPQHF TGTGCCTGGAGTGGTCTTGCGGGCAATCAGCCCCAGCATTTT TRBJ1-5 . TRBV30 .
CATPRWDTGTDTQYF TGTGCCACCCCACGGTGGGACACCGGCACAGATACGCAGTATTTT TRBJ2-3 . TRBV7-9 .
CASRSKRYNEQFF TGTGCAAGTCGCTCCAAGCGGTACAATGAGCAGTTCTTC TRBJ2-1 . TRBV12-2 .
CASRGGSYEQYF TGTGCCAGCAGAGGGGGAAGCTACGAGCAGTACTTC TRBJ2-7 . TRBV6-5 .
CASSLGWTRGRSEQFF TGTGCCAGCAGCTTAGGTTGGACAAGGGGAAGGTCTGAGCAGTTCTTC TRBJ2-1 few TRBV13 .
CASSYRGGSTDTQYF TGTGCCAGCAGTTACCGGGGAGGTAGCACAGATACGCAGTATTTT TRBJ2-3 . TRBV6-2/TRBV6-3 .
CASSSSWTSTDTQYF TGTGCCAGCAGTTCCAGCTGGACTAGCACAGATACGCAGTATTTT TRBJ2-3 . TRBV6-5 .
CASRHGGTGATDTQYF TGTGCCAGCAGACACGGCGGGACAGGAGCCACAGATACGCAGTATTTT TRBJ2-3 . TRBV5-4 TRBD1
CASSENLAGGYEQYF TGTGCCAGCAGTGAAAATCTAGCGGGGGGATACGAGCAGTACTTC TRBJ2-7 . TRBV2 TRBD2
CASRSVTSGPGEQFF TGTGCCAGCAGATCGGTGACTAGCGGGCCTGGTGAGCAGTTCTTC TRBJ2-1 . TRBV6-5 TRBD2
CASSSEPRTVGLGETQYF TGTGCCAGCAGCTCAGAACCTAGGACAGTGGGGTTAGGTGAGACCCAGTACTTC TRBJ2-5 . TRBV5-4 .
CATKTGGIIYNSPLHF TGTGCCACCAAGACAGGGGGAATTATCTATAATTCACCCCTCCACTTT TRBJ1-6 . TRBV28 TRBD1
CSVEIAANYGYTF TGCAGCGTTGAAATTGCAGCTAACTATGGCTACACCTTC TRBJ1-2 . TRBV29-1 .
CASSVGWGGGYTF TGTGCCAGCAGCGTCGGGTGGGGAGGTGGCTACACCTTC TRBJ1-2 once TRBV9 .
CASREQTTYNSPLHF TGTGCCAGCAGGGAACAAACAACATATAATTCACCCCTCCACTTT TRBJ1-6 . TRBV2 .
CASSLSGSRYNEQFF TGCGCCAGCAGCTTGAGCGGGAGCCGGTACAATGAGCAGTTCTTC TRBJ2-1 . TRBV5-1 TRBD2
CASSEEDRGRDNEQFF TGTGCCAGCAGTGAGGAGGACAGGGGAAGGGACAATGAGCAGTTCTTC TRBJ2-1 . TRBV6-1 TRBD1
CASRSRGGPSNTEAFF TGTGCCAGTAGGTCCCGCGGGGGGCCCTCGAACACTGAAGCTTTCTTT TRBJ1-1 once TRBV19 .
CASGLYNEQFF TGTGCCAGCGGACTATACAATGAGCAGTTCTTC TRBJ2-1 . TRBV6-5 .
CASSEGTSEFF TGTGCCAGCAGCGAAGGGACTAGCGAGTTCTTC TRBJ2-1 . TRBV7-2 TRBD2
CASAAGGAADYGYTF TGCGCCAGCGCGGCGGGGGGCGCCGCGGACTATGGCTACACCTTC TRBJ1-2 . TRBV5-1 .
CASSTGDYEQYF TGTGCCAGCTCAACAGGGGACTACGAGCAGTACTTC TRBJ2-7 . TRBV18 TRBD1
CASSLIAGVYNEQFF TGTGCCAGCAGTTTAATAGCGGGGGTATACAATGAGCAGTTCTTC TRBJ2-1 . TRBV6-6 TRBD2
CASSLGGTSNEQFF TGTGCCAGCAGCTTAGGAGGGACTTCGAATGAGCAGTTCTTC TRBJ2-1 . TRBV7-7 .
CASSYSQNTEAFF TGTGCCAGCAGTTACTCTCAGAACACTGAAGCTTTCTTT TRBJ1-1 . TRBV6-5 .
CASSPTYYEQFF TGTGCCAGCAGCCCAACCTACTATGAGCAGTTCTTC TRBJ2-1 . TRBV28 .
CATTPGQGGVANEKLFF TGTGCCACTACCCCGGGACAGGGGGGTGTAGCTAATGAAAAACTGTTTTTT TRBJ1-4 . TRBV10-3 TRBD1
CASSKSPNTEAFF TGCGCCAGCAGCAAAAGCCCGAACACTGAAGCTTTCTTT TRBJ1-1 . TRBV5-1 .
CASSSYSTDTQYF TGTGCCAGCAGCAGCTACAGCACAGATACGCAGTATTTT TRBJ2-3 few TRBV3-1/TRBV3-2 .
CASSLSPKNTEAFF TGTGCCAGCAGTTTATCCCCCAAGAACACTGAAGCTTTCTTT TRBJ1-1 . TRBV28 .
CASREGAGELFF TGTGCCAGCAGAGAGGGCGCCGGGGAGCTGTTTTTT TRBJ2-2 . TRBV6-4 .
CATSDSDRAPDYTF TGTGCCACCAGTGATTCGGACAGGGCTCCCGACTACACCTTC TRBJ1-2 few TRBV24-1 TRBD1
CASSLGGQSNQPQHF TGCGCCAGCAGCTTGGGTGGGCAGAGCAATCAGCCCCAGCATTTT TRBJ1-5 . TRBV5-1 .
CASSRSTYEQYF TGTGCCAGCAGCCGGTCCACCTACGAGCAGTACTTC TRBJ2-7 . TRBV2 .
CASSFGGTVNTEAFF TGTGCCAGCAGTTTTGGGGGGACTGTGAACACTGAAGCTTTCTTT TRBJ1-1 . TRBV27 .
CASSYAEQNTEAFF TGTGCCAGCAGTTACGCCGAACAGAACACTGAAGCTTTCTTT TRBJ1-1 . TRBV6-6 .
CSVSTGSGPQHF TGCAGCGTCTCGACAGGCTCGGGGCCCCAGCATTTT TRBJ1-5 . TRBV29-1 .
CAWSDGGYSYEQYF TGTGCCTGGAGTGACGGCGGGTACTCCTACGAGCAGTACTTC TRBJ2-7 . TRBV30 .
CASGGGRTFYEQYF TGTGCCAGCGGGGGGGGCAGAACCTTTTACGAGCAGTACTTC TRBJ2-7 . TRBV7-8 .
CARYRGENIQYF TGTGCCAGGTACAGGGGGGAAAACATTCAGTACTTC TRBJ2-4 . TRBV5-7 TRBD1
CASSSGQGRDTGELFF TGTGCCAGCAGCTCAGGACAGGGACGGGACACCGGGGAGCTGTTTTTT TRBJ2-2 . TRBV7-3 TRBD1
CASSEFGTGVYGYTF TGTGCCAGCAGTGAGTTTGGGACAGGGGTCTATGGCTACACCTTC TRBJ1-2 once TRBV2 TRBD1
CASRRDFQRPTPLHF TGTGCCAGCAGACGAGACTTCCAGAGGCCCACACCCCTCCACTTT TRBJ1-6 . TRBV28 .
CASSHDRDYGYTF TGTGCCAGCAGCCACGACAGAGATTATGGCTACACCTTC TRBJ1-2 . TRBV5-4 .